Each of the 16 T cell receptor beta chains below was sequenced from the same sample in a study of response to subunit inactivated influenza vaccine. Via MiXCR, TCRdb re-called the RT-PCR reads, giving one row per CDR3 protein. The table shows about 780,000 distinct CDR3 sequences, with approximately 17% occurring only once. The sample was PBMCs from blood, taken approximately 5 days after vaccination. The receptors come from a man aged 45-65 years who received an inactivated influenza vaccine.

This sequence joins TRBV20-1 and TRBJ2-5; D possibly corresponds to TRBD1 (5 bases). V was shortened by 0 bases and J by 4 bases, with 18 bases between the two germline ends. Germline CDR1 reads DFQATT; CDR2 reads SNEGSKA (reference sequence). The CDR3 has 16 residues. The CDR3 loop is CSARDLAGPYLETQYF. CDR3 bases: TGCAGTGCTAGAGATTTGGCAGGGCCGTATCTAGAGACCCAGTACTTC.

The rearrangement uses TRBV3-1 and TRBJ2-3; D ambiguous. The V gene lost 3 bases and the J gene lost 2 bases, with 12 bases spanning the gap. This CDR3 contains 15 residues. Germline assignment: CDR1 LGHDT and CDR2 YNNKEL (reference sequence). The CDR3 sequence: CASSQYLSFTDTQYF. The CDR3 DNA sequence: TGTGCCAGCAGCCAGTACCTCTCCTTCACAGATACGCAGTATTTT.

This clonotype came up a few times. This sequence joins TRBV20-1 and TRBJ2-7; D is perhaps TRBD2 (6 bases). The ends were cut back, 0 bases at V and 3 bases at J, with 18 bases in the middle. Germline V gene lookup returns CDR1 DFQATT and CDR2 SNEGSKA (reference sequence). This CDR3 contains 16 residues. The CDR3 loop reads CSARDGGVSLNYEQYF. Written as DNA, the CDR3 is TGCAGTGCTAGAGACGGCGGGGTATCCCTCAACTACGAGCAGTACTTC.

This rearrangement joins TRBV15 to TRBJ2-5, with 8 bases fitting TRBD1. This CDR3 region has 14 residues. The trim removed 3 bases at V and 4 bases at J, leaving 4 bases unmatched. Per germline, CDR1 LNHNV and CDR2 YYDKDF (reference sequence). This CDR3 reads CATSSRDRGETQYF. The DNA for the CDR3 is TGTGCCACCAGCAGCCGTGACAGGGGAGAGACCCAGTACTTC.

This clonotype was recorded a few times. This chain joins TRBV20-1 and TRBJ1-2, with a possible D match to TRBD1 (6 bases). Per the germline V gene, CDR1 is DFQATT and CDR2 is SNEGSKA (reference sequence). V was clipped by 1 base and J by 4 bases, with 16 bases between them. CDR3 length equals 15 residues. This CDR3 reads CSARAPGEGVYGYTF. The CDR3 bases are TGCAGTGCTAGAGCCCCAGGGGAGGGGGTCTATGGCTACACCTTC.

This clonotype was counted a few times. V usage is TRBV11-2 and J usage is TRBJ2-4, with D hard to call. This CDR3 has 14 residues. CDR1 is SGHAT and CDR2 is FQNNGV in the germline V gene. V was cut by 5 bases and J by 0 bases, with 8 bases left in between. This CDR3 reads CASSPSIAKNIQYF. The DNA of the CDR3 is TGTGCCAGCAGCCCGTCGATAGCCAAAAACATTCAGTACTTC.

The table lists this clonotype with a few counts. The chain is built from TRBV20-1 and TRBJ2-7; 9 bases fit TRBD1. The trim removed 2 bases at V and 11 bases at J, leaving 13 bases unmatched. CDR1 is DFQATT, CDR2 SNEGSKA, per germline (reference sequence). This CDR3 comprises 14 residues. The CDR3 protein is CSARTASGQGQKYF. The CDR3 region has the DNA TGCAGTGCTAGAACGGCGTCGGGACAGGGTCAGAAGTACTTC.

This chain joins TRBV5-1 and TRBJ2-5, with D perhaps matching TRBD2 (6 bases). Germline V gene lookup returns CDR1 SGHRS and CDR2 YFSETQ. The germline V and J ends were trimmed by 4 bases and 1 base, with 17 bases remaining between them. The CDR3 contains 16 residues. CDR3 in DNA: TGCGCCAGCAGCGGAGGGTCGACCGGAATCCAAGAGACCCAGTACTTC. This translates into CASSGGSTGIQETQYF.

The chain links TRBV27 to TRBJ1-2; D remains ambiguous. Trimming took 3 bases from V and 0 from J, leaving 5 bases between them. Germline CDR1 is MNHEY and CDR2 is SMNVEV (reference sequence). This CDR3 region has 13 residues. CDR3 sequence: CASSLFANYGYTF. The CDR3 nucleotides read TGTGCCAGCAGTTTGTTCGCTAACTATGGCTACACCTTC.

The chain uses TRBV7-9 and TRBJ2-7; the D is unclear. Germline V gives CDR1 SEHNR, CDR2 FQNEAQ (reference sequence). V was shortened by 3 bases and J by 0 bases, with 15 bases between the two germline ends. The CDR3 has 16 residues. In DNA, the CDR3 is TGTGCCAGCAGCTTCACACCCGGGCCGAGCTCCTACGAGCAGTACTTC. This codes for CASSFTPGPSSYEQYF. The full variable domain, in which reference TRBV7-9 and TRBJ2-7 provide the parts outside the CDR3, is DTGVSQNPRHKITKRGQNVTFRCDPISEHNRLYWYRQTLGQGPEFLTYFQNEAQLEKSRLLSDRFSAERPKGSFSTLEIQRTEQGDSAMYLCASSFTPGPSSYEQYFGPGTRLTVT.

The chain is built from TRBV5-1 and TRBJ2-3; the D gene could be TRBD1 or TRBD2 (6 bases each). The CDR3 length is 16 residues. CDR1 is SGHRS and CDR2 is YFSETQ in the germline V gene. Trimming removed 1 base from V and 3 bases from J, with 15 bases in between. CDR3 region: CASSLFLRGQTDTQYF. In nucleotides, the CDR3 is TGCGCCAGCAGCTTGTTTCTTCGGGGGCAGACAGATACGCAGTATTTT.

This chain uses TRBV7-9 with TRBJ2-2; D is unclear. The CDR3 length is 15 residues. V gave up 3 bases and J gave up 0 bases, with 8 bases separating them. The germline gives CDR1 SEHNR, CDR2 FQNEAQ (reference sequence). CDR3 in amino acids: CASSLWRSNTGELFF. In DNA form, the CDR3 reads TGTGCCAGCAGCTTGTGGAGATCGAACACCGGGGAGCTGTTTTTT.

This clonotype was recorded a few times. This chain's CDR3 is CSARDFVTSTDTQYF. In DNA, the CDR3 is TGCAGTGCTAGAGATTTCGTAACTAGCACAGATACGCAGTATTTT. The chain is built from TRBV20-1 and TRBJ2-3; no clear D. Trimming cost V 0 bases and J 0 bases, with 10 bases left between them. The CDR3 has 15 residues. The germline V gene encodes CDR1 DFQATT and CDR2 SNEGSKA (reference sequence).

This clonotype was seen only a few times. The chain has TRBV20-1 and TRBJ1-5; tentatively, D is TRBD1 (5 bases). There are 14 residues in the CDR3. Trimming cost V 2 bases and J 2 bases, with 10 bases left between them. Germline V lookup: CDR1 DFQATT, CDR2 SNEGSKA (reference sequence). CDR3: CSARKGVGNQPQHF. The CDR3 nucleotides are TGCAGTGCTAGAAAAGGGGTCGGCAATCAGCCCCAGCATTTT.

This clonotype was recorded a few times. The CDR3 DNA reads as TGCAGCGCCCTGGGACGGCGATTTAGCACAGATACGCAGTATTTT. Translating gives CSALGRRFSTDTQYF. The chain links TRBV29-1 to TRBJ2-3; D tentatively fits TRBD1 or TRBD2 (5 bases each). The CDR3 extends over 15 amino acids. V gave up 7 bases and J gave up 0 bases, with 17 bases separating them. Germline CDR1 and CDR2: SQVTM and ANQGSEA.

The CDR3 coding sequence is TGTGCCAGCAGCCCCATCCTGCAGGGGGGGTCCTACGAGCAGTACTTC. Its protein is CASSPILQGGSYEQYF. The V and J genes are TRBV6-2 or TRBV6-3 and TRBJ2-7; TRBD1 or TRBD2 may be the D gene (7 bases each). Germline values: CDR1 MNHEY, CDR2 SVGEGT. CDR3 length: 16 residues. Trimming took off 6 bases at V and 1 base at J, with 19 bases between the two ends.